This T cell receptor (beta chain) was documented in a study of shared clonotypes between healthy human individuals. Trimming took off 0 bases at V and 5 bases at J, with 10 bases between the two ends. The CDR3 length is 15 residues. The germline V gene encodes CDR1 SGHTA and CDR2 FQGNSA. Profiling relied on immunoSEQ multiplex PCR, and the TCRdb table lists in-frame clones only, not all of them. Found here are over a million clones, around 97% of them singletons; the top ten hold approximately 1.1%. The chain is built from TRBV7-2 and TRBJ1-4, with TRBD1 as a possible D gene (6 bases). Material for sequencing was naive CD4+ T cells sorted from blood. As to subset: CD45RA+ positively selected. The receptor was isolated from a man aged 25-40 years in good health. The CDR3 spells CASSLALGGNEKLFF. Written as DNA, the CDR3 is TGTGCCAGCAGCTTAGCTTTAGGGGGGAATGAAAAACTGTTTTTT.